This TCR beta chain was identified during a study of T cells in localized non-small cell lung cancer. The CDR3 length is 18 residues. Germline CDR1 and CDR2: SGHNT and YYREEE (reference sequence). V was shortened by 5 bases and J by 1 base, with 24 bases between the two germline ends. TCRdb's table, derived via immunoSEQ multiplex PCR, lists solely in-frame clones and lacks some. Counted here are approximately 100,000 clones, approximately 91% occurring once; the ten biggest clones make up approximately 4%. The V gene is TRBV5-4, the J gene TRBJ1-1; D is perhaps TRBD1 (6 bases). The sample consisted of PBMCs, taken before any cancer treatment. The receptor was derived from a woman aged 40 to 75 with stage II squamous cell lung carcinoma. In nucleotides, the CDR3 is TGTGCCAGCAGACGTGAAGGAATTGCGGGGGCGCGGAACACTGAAGCTTTCTTT. Its protein is CASRREGIAGARNTEAFF.